The source of this T cell receptor beta chain is a study of OX40 agonist ivuxolimab in advanced cancers. Across the whole study: Cohort: 82.7% men, mean age approximately 66, aged about 23 to 80.

Generated by immunoSEQ multiplex PCR, the TCRdb table keeps only in-frame clones and is missing some. The sample includes about 62,000 clones, more than 65% seen only once; the top ten take 2.4%. V lost 3 bases to trimming and J lost 2 bases, with 9 bases between them. CDR1 and CDR2 from the germline V gene are SGDLS and YYNGEE. The CDR3 covers 13 residues. The source was CD4+ or CD8+ T cells sorted from blood, collected in a trial of the OX40 agonist ivuxolimab. The rearrangement links TRBV9 to TRBJ2-7, with TRBD1 as a possible D gene (6 bases). This TCR was sampled from an adult with an advanced solid tumor such as melanoma, head and neck, liver or kidney cancer. The CDR3 DNA sequence: TGTGCCAGCAGCGGCACAGGGACCTACGAGCAGTACTTC. It is translated as CASSGTGTYEQYF.